This record concerns one TCR beta chain sequence. This sample is part of a study of T cells in localized non-small cell lung cancer. The data were produced by immunoSEQ multiplex PCR, yet TCRdb's version contains in-frame clones alone and is incomplete. Here the sample spans tens of thousands of clones, approximately 94% being singletons. Sequencing used peripheral blood, obtained before any cancer treatment. The origin of this receptor is a female donor older than 55 with stage I lung adenocarcinoma.

The CDR3 loop reads CASQGLLLTDTQYF. In DNA form, the CDR3 reads TGCGCCAGCCAGGGACTTCTACTGACAGATACGCAGTATTTT. This chain joins TRBV10-2 and TRBJ2-3; D is perhaps TRBD2 (6 bases). Trimming removed 8 bases at V and 3 bases at J, with 15 bases between. This CDR3 spans 14 amino acids. In germline, CDR1 is WSHSY, CDR2 SAAADI.